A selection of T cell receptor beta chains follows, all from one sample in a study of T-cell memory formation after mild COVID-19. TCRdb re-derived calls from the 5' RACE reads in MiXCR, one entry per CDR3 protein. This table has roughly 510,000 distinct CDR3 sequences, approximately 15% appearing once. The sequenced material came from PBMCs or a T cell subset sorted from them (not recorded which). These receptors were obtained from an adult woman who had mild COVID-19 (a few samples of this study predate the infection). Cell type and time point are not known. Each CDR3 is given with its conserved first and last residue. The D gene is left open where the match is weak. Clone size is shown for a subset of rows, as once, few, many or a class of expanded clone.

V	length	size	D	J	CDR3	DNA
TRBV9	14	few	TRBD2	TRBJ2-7	CASSPTSGSHEQYF	TGTGCCAGCAGCCCAACTAGCGGGAGTCACGAGCAGTACTTC
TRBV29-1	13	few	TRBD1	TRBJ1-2	CSGDRTGRYGYTF	TGCAGCGGGGACAGGACAGGGCGTTATGGCTACACCTTC
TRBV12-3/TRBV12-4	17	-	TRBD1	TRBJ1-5	CASSLGRGTRGNQPQHF	TGTGCCAGCAGTTTAGGCAGGGGGACGAGAGGCAATCAGCCCCAGCATTTT
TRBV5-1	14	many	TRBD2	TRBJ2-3	CASSSSGSTDTQYF	TGTGCCAGCAGTTCTAGCGGGAGCACAGATACGCAGTATTTT
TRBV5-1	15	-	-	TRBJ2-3	CASSLGVPSTDTQYF	TGCGCCAGCAGCTTGGGGGTCCCCTCCACAGATACGCAGTATTTT
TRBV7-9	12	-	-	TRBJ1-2	CASSLSNYGYTF	TGTGCCAGCAGCTTAAGTAACTATGGCTACACCTTC
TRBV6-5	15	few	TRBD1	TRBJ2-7	CASSYSGTGYHEQYF	TGTGCCAGCAGTTACTCGGGGACAGGGTACCACGAGCAGTACTTC
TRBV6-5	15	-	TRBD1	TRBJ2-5	CASSYNYRGRHTQYF	TGTGCCAGCAGTTACAACTACAGGGGGCGGCACACCCAGTACTTC
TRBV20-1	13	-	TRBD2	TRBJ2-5	CSARGRGAETQYF	TGCAGTGCTAGAGGGCGGGGGGCGGAGACCCAGTACTTC
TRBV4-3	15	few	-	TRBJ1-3	CASSRGRDSGNTIYF	TGCGCCAGCAGCCGGGGGAGGGACTCTGGAAACACCATATATTTT
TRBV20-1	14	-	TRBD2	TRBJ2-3	CSLTSGGVTDTQYF	TGCAGCTTGACTAGCGGGGGGGTCACAGATACGCAGTATTTT
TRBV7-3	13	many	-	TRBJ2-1	CASSSGSYNEQFF	TGTGCCAGCAGTTCCGGGTCATACAATGAGCAGTTCTTC
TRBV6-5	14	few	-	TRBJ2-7	CASSYLEGNYEQYF	TGTGCCAGCAGTTACTTGGAGGGAAACTACGAGCAGTACTTC
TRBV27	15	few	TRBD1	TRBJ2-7	CASSPHRDRSYEQYF	TGTGCCAGCAGCCCACACCGGGACAGGAGCTACGAGCAGTACTTC
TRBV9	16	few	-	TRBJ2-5	CASSVAWASRKETQYF	TGTGCCAGCAGCGTAGCTTGGGCTAGCAGGAAAGAGACCCAGTACTTC
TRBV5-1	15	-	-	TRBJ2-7	CASSSPTQGYYEQYF	TGCGCCAGCAGCTCCCCCACACAGGGCTACTACGAGCAGTACTTC
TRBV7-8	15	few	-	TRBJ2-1	CASSSRVSSYNEQFF	TGTGCCAGCAGCTCCCGGGTTAGCTCCTACAATGAGCAGTTCTTC
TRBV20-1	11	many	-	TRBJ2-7	CSASGSYEQYF	TGCAGTGCTAGTGGCTCCTACGAGCAGTACTTC
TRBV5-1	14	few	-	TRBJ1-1	CASSLLGGYTEAFF	TGCGCCAGCAGCCTTCTCGGAGGGTACACTGAAGCTTTCTTT
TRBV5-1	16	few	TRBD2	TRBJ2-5	CASSLGGLAGSETQYF	TGCGCCAGCAGCTTGGGGGGACTAGCGGGGTCAGAGACCCAGTACTTC
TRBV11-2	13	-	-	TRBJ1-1	CASSHSMNTEAFF	TGTGCCAGCAGCCACTCTATGAACACTGAAGCTTTCTTT
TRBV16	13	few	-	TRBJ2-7	CASSQYHTYEQYF	TGTGCCAGCAGCCAATACCATACCTACGAGCAGTACTTC
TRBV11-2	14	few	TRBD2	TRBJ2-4	CASSIAGTQNIQYF	TGTGCCAGCAGCATAGCGGGGACCCAAAACATTCAGTACTTC
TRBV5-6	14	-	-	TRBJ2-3	CASSLATAGDTQYF	TGTGCCAGCAGCTTGGCGACAGCCGGAGATACGCAGTATTTT
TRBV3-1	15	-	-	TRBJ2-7	CASSPLGGPRNEQYF	TGTGCCAGCAGCCCCCTGGGGGGGCCTCGGAACGAGCAGTACTTC
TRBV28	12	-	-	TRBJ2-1	CASSFFYNEQFF	TGTGCCAGCAGTTTTTTTTACAATGAGCAGTTCTTC
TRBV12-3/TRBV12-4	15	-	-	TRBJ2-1	CASSLDVLLVDEQFF	TGTGCCAGCAGTTTAGACGTCCTTTTGGTGGATGAGCAGTTCTTC
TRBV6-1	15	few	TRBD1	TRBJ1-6	CASGAGGWSDSPLHF	TGTGCCAGCGGTGCAGGGGGCTGGTCAGATTCACCCCTCCACTTT
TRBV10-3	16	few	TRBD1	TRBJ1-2	CAISETAGGGKSGYTF	TGTGCCATCAGTGAGACGGCAGGGGGCGGAAAAAGTGGCTACACCTTC
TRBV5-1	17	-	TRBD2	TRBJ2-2	CASRLAGAPGNTGELFF	TGCGCCAGCAGGCTAGCGGGGGCCCCGGGGAACACCGGGGAGCTGTTTTTT
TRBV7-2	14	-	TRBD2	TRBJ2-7	CASSGRGVSYEQYF	TGTGCCAGCAGCGGGCGGGGGGTATCCTACGAGCAGTACTTC
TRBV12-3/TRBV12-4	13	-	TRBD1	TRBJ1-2	CASSRQGLDGYTF	TGTGCCAGCAGCCGACAGGGGTTGGATGGCTACACCTTC
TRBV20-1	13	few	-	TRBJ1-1	CSANPTTNTEAFF	TGCAGTGCTAACCCGACAACAAACACTGAAGCTTTCTTT
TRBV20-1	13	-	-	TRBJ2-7	CSASSAEKYEQYF	TGCAGTGCTAGCTCGGCGGAAAAGTACGAGCAGTACTTC
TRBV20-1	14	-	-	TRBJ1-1	CSARDRGVNTEAFF	TGCAGTGCTAGAGATCGAGGGGTGAACACTGAAGCTTTCTTT
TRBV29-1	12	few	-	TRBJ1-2	CSVYRGGHGYTF	TGCAGCGTTTATCGGGGGGGTCATGGCTACACCTTC
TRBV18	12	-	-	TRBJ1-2	CASSPPHYGYTF	TGTGCCAGCTCACCACCCCACTATGGCTACACCTTC
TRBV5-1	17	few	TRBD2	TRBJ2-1	CASSLARLAGGIHEQFF	TGCGCCAGCAGCTTGGCCAGACTAGCGGGAGGGATCCATGAGCAGTTCTTC
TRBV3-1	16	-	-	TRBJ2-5	CASSHSPTLTWETQYF	TGTGCCAGCAGCCATTCCCCGACCCTTACCTGGGAGACCCAGTACTTC
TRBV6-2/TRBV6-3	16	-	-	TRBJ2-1	CASKQGLLSSYNEQFF	TGTGCCAGCAAGCAGGGACTTTTAAGCTCCTACAATGAGCAGTTCTTC
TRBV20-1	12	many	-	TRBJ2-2	CSAPRGSRELFF	TGCAGTGCTCCCCGAGGCAGTAGGGAGCTGTTTTTT
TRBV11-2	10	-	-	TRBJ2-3	CASSGGTQYF	TGTGCCAGCAGCGGGGGAACGCAGTATTTT